The entry below gives a single T cell receptor beta chain sequence along with its context. This record comes from a study of shared clonotypes between healthy human individuals. Study in general: Donor composition was a couple of women and a few men, aged 18 to 49.

The V and J ends lost 0 bases and 12 bases respectively, with 15 bases between them. Germline loops: CDR1 SGHVS, CDR2 FNYEAQ. The CDR3 runs 14 residues. Deep was the level at which the assay was run. Under the authors' procedure: Filtering differed since immunoSEQ provided only junctions, with no quality scores. Some clones are missing from TCRdb's copy, which holds only in-frame ones; the method was immunoSEQ multiplex PCR. For V, J and clone size, that table is used; D and trimming come from the DNA. The sample contains 600,000 to 750,000 clones, roughly 88% of which appear only once. The chain carries TRBV7-6 and TRBJ2-1; D unclear. The receptor was isolated from a man younger than 30 in good health. Some clones in this sample may be carry-over from other donors' samples. The sample taken for sequencing was memory CD8+ T cells from PBMCs. As to subset: CD45RO+ cells pooled with CCR7-negative TemRA cells. The DNA for the CDR3 is TGTGCCAGCAGCTTAGCGAAGAGTTCCGATGGGCAGTTCTTC. Translated: CASSLAKSSDGQFF.